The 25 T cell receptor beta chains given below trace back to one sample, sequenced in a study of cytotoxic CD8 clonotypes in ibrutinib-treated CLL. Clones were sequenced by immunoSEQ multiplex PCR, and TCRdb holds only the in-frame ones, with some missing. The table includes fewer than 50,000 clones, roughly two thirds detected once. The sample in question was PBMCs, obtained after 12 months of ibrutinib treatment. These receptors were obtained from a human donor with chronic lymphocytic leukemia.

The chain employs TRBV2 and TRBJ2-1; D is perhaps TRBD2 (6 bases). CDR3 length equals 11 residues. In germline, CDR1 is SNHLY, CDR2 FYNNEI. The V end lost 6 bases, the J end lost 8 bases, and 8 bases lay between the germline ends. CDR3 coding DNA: TGTGCCAGCAGGGTAGCGGATGAGCAGTTCTTC. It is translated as CASRVADEQFF. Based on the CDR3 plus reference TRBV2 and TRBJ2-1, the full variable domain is EPEVTQTPSHQVTQMGQEVILRCVPISNHLYFYWYRQILGQKVEFLVSFYNNEISEKSEIFDDQFSVERPDGSNFTLKIRSTKLEDSAMYFCASRVADEQFFGPGTRLTVL.

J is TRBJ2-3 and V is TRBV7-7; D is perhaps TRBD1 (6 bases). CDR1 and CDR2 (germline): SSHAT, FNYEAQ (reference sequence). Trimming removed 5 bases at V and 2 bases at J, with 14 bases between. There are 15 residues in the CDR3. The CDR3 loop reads CASSRGQKPTDTQYF. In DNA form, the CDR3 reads TGTGCCAGCAGCAGGGGACAAAAGCCCACAGATACGCAGTATTTT.

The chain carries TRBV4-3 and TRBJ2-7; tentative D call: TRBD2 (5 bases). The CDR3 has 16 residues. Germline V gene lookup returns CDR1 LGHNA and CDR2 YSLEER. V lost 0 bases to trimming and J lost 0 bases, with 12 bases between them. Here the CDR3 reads CASSQERASTSYEQYF. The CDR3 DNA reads TGCGCCAGCAGCCAAGAGCGGGCCTCCACCTCCTACGAGCAGTACTTC.

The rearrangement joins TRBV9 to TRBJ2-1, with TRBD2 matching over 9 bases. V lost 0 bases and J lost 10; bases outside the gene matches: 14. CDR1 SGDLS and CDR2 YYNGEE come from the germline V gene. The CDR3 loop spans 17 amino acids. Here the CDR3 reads CASSVGGASGTGGEQFF. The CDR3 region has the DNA TGTGCCAGCAGCGTAGGTGGGGCTAGCGGGACGGGAGGGGAGCAGTTCTTC.

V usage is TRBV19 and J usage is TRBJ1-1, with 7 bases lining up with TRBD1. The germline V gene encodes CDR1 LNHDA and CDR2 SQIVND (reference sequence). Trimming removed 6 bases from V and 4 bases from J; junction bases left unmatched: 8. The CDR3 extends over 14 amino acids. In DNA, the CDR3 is TGTGCCAGTAGGAGGGGGCGAGGGGGCACTGAAGCTTTCTTT. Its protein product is CASRRGRGGTEAFF.

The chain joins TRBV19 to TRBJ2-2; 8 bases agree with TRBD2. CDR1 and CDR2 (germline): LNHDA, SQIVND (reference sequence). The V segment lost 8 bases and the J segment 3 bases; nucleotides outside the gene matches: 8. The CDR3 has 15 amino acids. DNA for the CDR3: TGTGCCAGTGGCTCCGGGACTAGTTACACCGGGGAGCTGTTTTTT. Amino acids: CASGSGTSYTGELFF.

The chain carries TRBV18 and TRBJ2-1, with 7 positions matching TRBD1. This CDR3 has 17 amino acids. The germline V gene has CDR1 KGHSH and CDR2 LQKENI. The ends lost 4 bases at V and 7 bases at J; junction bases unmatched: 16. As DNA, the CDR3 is TGTGCCAGCTCACTTAACAGGGGACCCGTAGGTAGGAATGAGCAGTTCTTC. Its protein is CASSLNRGPVGRNEQFF.

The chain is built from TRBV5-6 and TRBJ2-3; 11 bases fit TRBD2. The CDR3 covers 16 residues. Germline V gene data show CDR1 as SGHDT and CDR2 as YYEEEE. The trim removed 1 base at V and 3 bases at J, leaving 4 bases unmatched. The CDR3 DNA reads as TGTGCCAGCAGCTTGTGGGGACTAGCGGTAACAGATACGCAGTATTTT. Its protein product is CASSLWGLAVTDTQYF. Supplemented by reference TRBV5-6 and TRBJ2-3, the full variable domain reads DAGVTQSPTHLIKTRGQQVTLRCSPKSGHDTVSWYQQALGQGPQFIFQYYEEEERQRGNFPDRFSGHQFPNYSSELNVNALLLGDSALYLCASSLWGLAVTDTQYFGPGTRLTVL.

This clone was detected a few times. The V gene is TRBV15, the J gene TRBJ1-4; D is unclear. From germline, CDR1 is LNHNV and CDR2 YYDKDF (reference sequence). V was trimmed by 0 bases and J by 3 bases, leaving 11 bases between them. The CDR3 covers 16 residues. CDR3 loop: CATSRDVQKANEKLFF. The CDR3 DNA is TGTGCCACCAGCAGAGATGTCCAGAAGGCTAATGAAAAACTGTTTTTT.

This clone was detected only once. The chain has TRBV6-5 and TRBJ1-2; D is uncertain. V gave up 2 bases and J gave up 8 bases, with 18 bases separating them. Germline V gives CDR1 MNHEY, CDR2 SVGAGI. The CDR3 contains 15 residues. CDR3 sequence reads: CASSYMGRIKLGYTF. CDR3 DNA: TGTGCCAGCAGTTACATGGGGAGGATAAAGTTGGGCTACACCTTC.

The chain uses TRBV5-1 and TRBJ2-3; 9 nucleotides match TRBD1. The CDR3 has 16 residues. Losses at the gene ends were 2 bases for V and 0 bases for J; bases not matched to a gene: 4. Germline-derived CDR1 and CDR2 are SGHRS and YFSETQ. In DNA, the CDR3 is TGCGCCAGCAGCTTAGACAGGGGGAAAAGCACAGATACGCAGTATTTT. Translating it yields CASSLDRGKSTDTQYF. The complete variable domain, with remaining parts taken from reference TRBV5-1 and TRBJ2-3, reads KAGVTQTPRYLIKTRGQQVTLSCSPISGHRSVSWYQQTPGQGLQFLFEYFSETQRNKGNFPGRFSGRQFSNSRSEMNVSTLELGDSALYLCASSLDRGKSTDTQYFGPGTRLTVL.

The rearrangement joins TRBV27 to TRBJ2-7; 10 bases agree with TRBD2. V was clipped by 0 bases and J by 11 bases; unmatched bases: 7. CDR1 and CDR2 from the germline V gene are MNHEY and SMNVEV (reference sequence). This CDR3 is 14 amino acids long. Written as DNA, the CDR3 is TGTGCCAGCAGTTTATCAACTAGCGGGATAAAGGAGTACTTC. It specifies CASSLSTSGIKEYF.

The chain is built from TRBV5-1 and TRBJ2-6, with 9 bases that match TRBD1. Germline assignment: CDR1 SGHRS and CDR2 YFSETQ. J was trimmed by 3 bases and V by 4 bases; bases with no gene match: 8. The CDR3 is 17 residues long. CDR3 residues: CASSLGQGSGGANVLTF. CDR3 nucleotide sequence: TGCGCCAGCAGCCTGGGACAGGGAAGCGGTGGGGCCAACGTCCTGACTTTC.

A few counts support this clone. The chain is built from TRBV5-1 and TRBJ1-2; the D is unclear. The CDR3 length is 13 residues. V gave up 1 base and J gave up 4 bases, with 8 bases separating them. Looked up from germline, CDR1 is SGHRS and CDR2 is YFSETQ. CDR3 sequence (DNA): TGCGCCAGCAGCTTGAATAGGGCCTATGGCTACACCTTC. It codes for CASSLNRAYGYTF.

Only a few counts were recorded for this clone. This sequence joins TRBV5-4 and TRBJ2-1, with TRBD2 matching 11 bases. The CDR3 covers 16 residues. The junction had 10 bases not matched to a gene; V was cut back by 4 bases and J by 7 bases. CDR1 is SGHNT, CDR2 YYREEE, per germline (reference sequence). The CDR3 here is CASSTGTSGLGNEQFF. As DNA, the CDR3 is TGTGCCAGCAGCACAGGGACTAGCGGTTTAGGGAATGAGCAGTTCTTC.

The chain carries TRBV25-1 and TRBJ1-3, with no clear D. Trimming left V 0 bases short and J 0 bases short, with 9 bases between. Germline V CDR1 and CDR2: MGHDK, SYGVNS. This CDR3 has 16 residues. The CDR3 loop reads CASSEYVSSSGNTIYF. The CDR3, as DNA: TGTGCCAGCAGTGAATATGTCAGCAGCTCTGGAAACACCATATATTTT.

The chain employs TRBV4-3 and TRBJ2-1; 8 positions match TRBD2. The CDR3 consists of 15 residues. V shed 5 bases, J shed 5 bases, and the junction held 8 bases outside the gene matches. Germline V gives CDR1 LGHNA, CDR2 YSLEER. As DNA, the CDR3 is TGCGCCAGCAGCGAGCGACTAGCGCCTAACAATGAGCAGTTCTTC. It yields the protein CASSERLAPNNEQFF.

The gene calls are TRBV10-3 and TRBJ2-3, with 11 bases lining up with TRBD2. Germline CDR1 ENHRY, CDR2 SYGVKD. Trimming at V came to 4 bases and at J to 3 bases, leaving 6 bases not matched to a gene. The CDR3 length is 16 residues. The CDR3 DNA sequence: TGTGCCATCAGTGCCGTAGCGGGAGGGCTGACAGATACGCAGTATTTT. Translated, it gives CAISAVAGGLTDTQYF.

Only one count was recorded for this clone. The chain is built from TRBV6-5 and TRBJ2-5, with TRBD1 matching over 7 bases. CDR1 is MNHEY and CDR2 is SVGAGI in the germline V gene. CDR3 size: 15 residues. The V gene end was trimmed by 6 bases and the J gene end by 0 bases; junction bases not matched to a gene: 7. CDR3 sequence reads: CASRDGQVNQETQYF. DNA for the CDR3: TGTGCCAGCAGGGATGGACAGGTCAACCAAGAGACCCAGTACTTC.

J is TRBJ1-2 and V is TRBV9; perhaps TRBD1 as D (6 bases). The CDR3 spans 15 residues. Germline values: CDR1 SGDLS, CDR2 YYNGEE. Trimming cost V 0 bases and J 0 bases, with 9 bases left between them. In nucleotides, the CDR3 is TGTGCCAGCAGCGTAGGTCAGGGGACTAACTATGGCTACACCTTC. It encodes CASSVGQGTNYGYTF.

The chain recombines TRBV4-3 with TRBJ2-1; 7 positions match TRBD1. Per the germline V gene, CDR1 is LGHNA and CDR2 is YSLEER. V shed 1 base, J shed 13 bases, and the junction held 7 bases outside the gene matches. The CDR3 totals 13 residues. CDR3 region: CASSQARGTVQFF. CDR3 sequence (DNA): TGCGCCAGCAGCCAAGCTCGAGGGACAGTACAGTTCTTC.

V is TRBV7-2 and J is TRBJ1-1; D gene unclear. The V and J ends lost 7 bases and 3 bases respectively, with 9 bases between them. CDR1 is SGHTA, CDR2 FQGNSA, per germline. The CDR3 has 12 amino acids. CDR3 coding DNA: TGTGCCAGCAAGCGGAGGGACACTGAAGCTTTCTTT. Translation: CASKRRDTEAFF. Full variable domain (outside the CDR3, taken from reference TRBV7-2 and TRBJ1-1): GAGVSQSPSNKVTEKGKDVELRCDPISGHTALYWYRQSLGQGLEFLIYFQGNSAPDKSGLPSDRFSAERTGGSVSTLTIQRTQQEDSAVYLCASKRRDTEAFFGQGTRLTVV.

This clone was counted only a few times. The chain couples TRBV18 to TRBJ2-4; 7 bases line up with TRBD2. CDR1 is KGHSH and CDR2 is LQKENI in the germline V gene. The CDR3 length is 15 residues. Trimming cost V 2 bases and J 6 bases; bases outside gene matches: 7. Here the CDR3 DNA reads TGTGCCAGCTCACCAGGGGGGGATCTAGGAAACATTCAGTACTTC. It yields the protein CASSPGGDLGNIQYF.

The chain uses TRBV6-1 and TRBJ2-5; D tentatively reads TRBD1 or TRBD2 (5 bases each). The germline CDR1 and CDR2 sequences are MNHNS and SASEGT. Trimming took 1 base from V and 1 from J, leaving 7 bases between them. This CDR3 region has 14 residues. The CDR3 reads CASSEGGSQETQYF. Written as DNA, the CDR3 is TGTGCCAGCAGTGAAGGGGGGTCCCAAGAGACCCAGTACTTC.

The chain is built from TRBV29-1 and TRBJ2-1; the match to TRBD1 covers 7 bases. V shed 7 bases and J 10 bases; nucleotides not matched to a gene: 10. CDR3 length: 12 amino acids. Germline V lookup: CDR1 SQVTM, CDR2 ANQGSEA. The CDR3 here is CSDRQGSMEQFF. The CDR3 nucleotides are TGCAGCGACAGACAGGGTAGTATGGAGCAGTTCTTC.